This T cell receptor (beta chain) was recorded in a study of shared clonotypes between healthy human individuals. Study findings and constraints: Sorted-subset samples were not fully sequenced, rarefaction indicated. In contrast to clonotypes shared by all four donors, non-shared clonotypes had lower generation probabilities.

Deep-level running was used for the assay. Profiled with immunoSEQ multiplex PCR; TCRdb holds only in-frame clones, not every one. The table records about 980,000 clones, roughly 72% of them present only once. As regards this clone: Its antigen is currently unknown.

The germline gives CDR1 MDHEN, CDR2 SYDVKM. This CDR3 has 16 residues. The V end was cut by 4 bases, the J end by 6 bases, with 21 bases between. The V gene is TRBV28, the J gene TRBJ2-5; maybe TRBD2 (5 bases). The source is a man aged 18 to 35 in good health. The source material was memory CD4+ T cells sorted from blood. Subset denoted: CD45RA-negative fraction. This CDR3 reads CASSSTSGILRQTQYF. DNA for the CDR3: TGTGCCAGCAGTTCAACCTCCGGGATCCTCAGGCAGACCCAGTACTTC. The full variable domain, in which reference TRBV28 and TRBJ2-5 provide the parts outside the CDR3, is DVKVTQSSRYLVKRTGEKVFLECVQDMDHENMFWYRQDPGLGLRLIYFSYDVKMKEKGDIPEGYSVSREKKERFSLILESASTNQTSMYLCASSSTSGILRQTQYFGPGTRLLVL.